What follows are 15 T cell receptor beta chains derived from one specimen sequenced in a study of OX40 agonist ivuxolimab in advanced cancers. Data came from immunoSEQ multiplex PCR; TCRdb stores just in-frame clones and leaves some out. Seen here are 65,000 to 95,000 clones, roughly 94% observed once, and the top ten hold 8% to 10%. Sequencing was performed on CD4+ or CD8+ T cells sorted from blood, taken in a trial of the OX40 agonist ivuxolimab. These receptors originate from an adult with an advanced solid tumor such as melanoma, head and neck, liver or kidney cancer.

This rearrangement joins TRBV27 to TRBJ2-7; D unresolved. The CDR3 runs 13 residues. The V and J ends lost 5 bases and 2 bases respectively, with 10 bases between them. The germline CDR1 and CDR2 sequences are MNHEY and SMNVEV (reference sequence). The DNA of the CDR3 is TGTGCCAGCAGTCCTCGCGTGACCTACGAGCAGTACTTC. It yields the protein CASSPRVTYEQYF.

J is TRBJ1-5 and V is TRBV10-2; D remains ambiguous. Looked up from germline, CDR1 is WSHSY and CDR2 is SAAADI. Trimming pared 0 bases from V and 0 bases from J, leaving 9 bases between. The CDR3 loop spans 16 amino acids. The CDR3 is CASSESPGNSNQPQHF. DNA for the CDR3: TGCGCCAGCAGTGAGTCGCCAGGTAATAGCAATCAGCCCCAGCATTTT.

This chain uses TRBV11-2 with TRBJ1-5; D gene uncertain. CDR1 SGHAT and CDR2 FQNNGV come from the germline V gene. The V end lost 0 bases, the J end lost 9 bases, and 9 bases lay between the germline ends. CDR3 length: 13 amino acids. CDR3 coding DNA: TGTGCCAGCAGCTTAGATAAAGCCGGGCCCCAGCATTTT. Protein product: CASSLDKAGPQHF.

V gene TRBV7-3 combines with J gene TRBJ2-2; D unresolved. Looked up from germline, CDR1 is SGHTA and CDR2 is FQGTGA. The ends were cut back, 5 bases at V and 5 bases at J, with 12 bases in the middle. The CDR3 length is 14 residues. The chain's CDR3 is CASSLLRGTGELFF. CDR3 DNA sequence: TGTGCCAGCAGCCTCTTACGAGGAACCGGGGAGCTGTTTTTT.

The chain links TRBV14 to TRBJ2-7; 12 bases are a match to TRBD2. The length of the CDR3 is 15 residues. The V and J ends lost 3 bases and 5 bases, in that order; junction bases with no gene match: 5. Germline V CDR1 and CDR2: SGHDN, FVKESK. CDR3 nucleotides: TGTGCCAGCAGCCACCTACTAGCGGGAGGTGACGAGCAGTACTTC. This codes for CASSHLLAGGDEQYF.

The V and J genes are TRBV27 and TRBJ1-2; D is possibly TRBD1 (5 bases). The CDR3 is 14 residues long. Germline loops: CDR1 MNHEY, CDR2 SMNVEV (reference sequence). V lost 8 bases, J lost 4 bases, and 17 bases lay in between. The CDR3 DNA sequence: TGTGCCAGCGGCTCGAGTGGGGCCGGCTATGGCTACACCTTC. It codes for CASGSSGAGYGYTF.

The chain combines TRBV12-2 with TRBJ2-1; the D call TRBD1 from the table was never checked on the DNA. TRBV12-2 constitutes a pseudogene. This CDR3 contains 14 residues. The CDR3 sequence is CASRLVRSINEQFF. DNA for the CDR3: TGTGCAAGTCGCTTAGTCAGATCCATCAATGAGCAGTTCTTC.

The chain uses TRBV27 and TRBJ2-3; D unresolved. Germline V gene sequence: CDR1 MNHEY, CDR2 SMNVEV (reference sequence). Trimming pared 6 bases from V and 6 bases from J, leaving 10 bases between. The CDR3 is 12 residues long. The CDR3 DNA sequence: TGTGCCAGCAGGGCGTCCCCCGATACGCAGTATTTT. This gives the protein CASRASPDTQYF.

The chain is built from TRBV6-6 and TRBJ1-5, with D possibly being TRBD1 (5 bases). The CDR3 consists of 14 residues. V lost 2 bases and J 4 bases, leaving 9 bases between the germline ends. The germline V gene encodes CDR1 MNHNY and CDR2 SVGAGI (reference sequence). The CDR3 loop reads CASSYAGANQPQHF. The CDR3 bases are TGTGCCAGCAGTTACGCCGGGGCAAATCAGCCCCAGCATTTT.

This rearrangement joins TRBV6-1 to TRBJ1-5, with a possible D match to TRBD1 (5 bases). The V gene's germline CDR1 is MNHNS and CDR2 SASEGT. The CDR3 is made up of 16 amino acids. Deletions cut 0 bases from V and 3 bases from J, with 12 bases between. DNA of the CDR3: TGTGCCAGCAGTGAAGCGCAGGGCTCAATCAATCAGCCCCAGCATTTT. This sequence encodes CASSEAQGSINQPQHF.

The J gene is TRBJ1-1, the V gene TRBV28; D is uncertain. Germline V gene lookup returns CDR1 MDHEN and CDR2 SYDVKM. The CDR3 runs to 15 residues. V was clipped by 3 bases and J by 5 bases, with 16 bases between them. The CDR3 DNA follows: TGTGCCAGCAGTTTTGAATCGGGGAAGAGGACTGAAGCTTTCTTT. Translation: CASSFESGKRTEAFF.

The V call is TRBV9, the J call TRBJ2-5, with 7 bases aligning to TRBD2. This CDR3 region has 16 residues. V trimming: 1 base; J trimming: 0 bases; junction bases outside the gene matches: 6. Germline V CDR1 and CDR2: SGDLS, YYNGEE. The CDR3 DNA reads TGTGCCAGCAGCGTAACTCGGGAGGTGCACCAAGAGACCCAGTACTTC. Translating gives CASSVTREVHQETQYF.

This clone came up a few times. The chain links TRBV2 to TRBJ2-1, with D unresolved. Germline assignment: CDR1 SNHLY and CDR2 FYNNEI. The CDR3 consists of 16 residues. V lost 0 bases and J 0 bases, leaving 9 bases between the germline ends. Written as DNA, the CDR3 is TGTGCCAGCAGTGAAGCTGCTCTGAGCTCCTACAATGAGCAGTTCTTC. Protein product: CASSEAALSSYNEQFF.

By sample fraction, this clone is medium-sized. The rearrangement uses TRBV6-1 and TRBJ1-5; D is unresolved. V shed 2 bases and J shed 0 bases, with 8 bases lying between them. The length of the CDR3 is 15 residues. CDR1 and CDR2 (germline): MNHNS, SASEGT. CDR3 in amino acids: CASSEWGGSNQPQHF. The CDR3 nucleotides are TGTGCCAGCAGTGAATGGGGTGGTAGCAATCAGCCCCAGCATTTT.

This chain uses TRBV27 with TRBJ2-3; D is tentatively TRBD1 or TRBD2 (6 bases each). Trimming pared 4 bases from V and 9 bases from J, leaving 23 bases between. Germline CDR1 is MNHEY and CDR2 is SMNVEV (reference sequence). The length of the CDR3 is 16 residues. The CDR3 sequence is CASSSKGGELHQTQYF. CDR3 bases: TGTGCCAGCAGTTCCAAGGGGGGCGAACTACACCAGACGCAGTATTTT.